This T cell receptor (beta chain) was identified in a study of T cell changes during pregnancy in multiple sclerosis (dated by TCRdb to between 2017 and 2020). In terms of the full investigation: The study examined how the T cell repertoire changed over the course of pregnancy in women with multiple sclerosis.

Worth noting for this clone: Its antigen specificity is not known. Base quality data are lacking; no much larger clone is found one base away.

The library was generated by the immunoSEQ multiplex PCR assay. The table comes from immuneACCESS by way of TCRdb, which keeps in-frame sequences with V and J called. Part of the clones is missing from these tables; in studies checked, under half for an unresolved V gene and the rest for unknown reasons. This sample is represented by tens of thousands of clones; about 90% of them were singletons. The ten top clones hold about 2% of the sample. According to the germline V gene (reference sequence), CDR1 reads SGHNT and CDR2 reads YYREEE. V is shortened by 0 bases, J by 5 bases, and the region joining them spans 9 bases. The CDR3 starts with the cysteine, ends with the phenylalanine, and has 13 residues. Just CDR3 DNA is preserved here, 39 bases in frame from base 1.

The chain joins TRBV5-4 to TRBJ2-7; the D gene is possibly TRBD2, with 5 bases matching. The source is a female donor in good health, enrolled as a control in a pregnancy study. The source was peripheral blood, collected in the second trimester of pregnancy. Read as DNA, the sequence is TGTGCCAGCAGCTTGGCCTTGGAGGACGAGCAGTACTTC. This sequence encodes CASSLALEDEQYF.